This TCR beta chain was sequenced during a study of cytomegalovirus exposure and HLA in healthy donors. The study ran its PCR with 60 Vbeta and 13 Jbeta primers. Sequenced by immunoSEQ multiplex PCR; TCRdb stores in-frame clones only, minus some. The table has over 100,000 clones, 10% seen once. This clone was observed a few times. CDR1 and CDR2 (germline): SGHDT, YYEEEE. The CDR3 spans 16 residues. The ends lost 4 bases at V and 8 bases at J; junction bases unmatched: 13. This chain links TRBV5-6 with TRBJ2-2; 8 bases line up with TRBD2. This sequence was found in a man aged 35 to 55 in good health and CMV-seropositive. Sequencing was done on a sample of PBMCs. DNA for the CDR3: TGTGCCAGCAGCACGTTCGGGACTAGGAGTACAGGGGAGCTGTTTTTT. Translating it yields CASSTFGTRSTGELFF.